Listed below are T cell receptor beta chains from one sample, sequenced in a study of graft-versus-host responses after intestinal transplantation. The protocol was immunoSEQ multiplex PCR, while the TCRdb copy is restricted to in-frame clones and leaves out a portion. The sample records fewer than 100,000 clones, around 88% being singletons. This specimen consisted of PBMCs, obtained 255 days after intestinal transplant. All receptors come from a human patient who received an intestinal transplant, so some T cells may come from the graft donor. CDR3s include the opening cysteine and the closing phenylalanine or tryptophan. The D gene is left open where the match is weak. Some rows have no size entry. The others give once, few or many, or a class for an expanded clone.

d_call,j_call,v_call,clone_size,cdr3_length,cdr3_aa,cdr3_nt
NA,TRBJ2-7,TRBV6-1,NA,11,CASTGSYEQYF,TGTGCCAGCACAGGGTCCTACGAGCAGTACTTC
NA,TRBJ1-2,TRBV6-5,NA,13,CASSPRALYGYTF,TGTGCCAGCTCACCCAGGGCTCTCTATGGCTACACCTTC
TRBD1,TRBJ1-6,TRBV6-6,NA,14,CASSRGVNNSPLHF,TGTGCCAGCAGCAGGGGGGTCAATAATTCACCCCTCCACTTT
NA,TRBJ1-6,TRBV6-5,NA,14,CASSSGPRNSPLHF,TGTGCCAGCAGTTCAGGGCCAAGGAATTCACCCCTCCACTTT
NA,TRBJ2-1,TRBV5-4,once,14,CASSLDSDHNEQFF,TGTGCCAGCAGCTTGGATAGCGACCACAATGAGCAGTTCTTC
NA,TRBJ2-7,TRBV19,NA,15,CASSIGGNKPYEQYF,TGTGCCAGTAGTATAGGAGGGAATAAACCTTACGAGCAGTACTTC
TRBD1,TRBJ1-4,TRBV6-1,few,14,CASSEGQGNEKLFF,TGTGCCAGCAGCGAAGGACAGGGGAATGAAAAACTGTTTTTT
NA,TRBJ1-2,TRBV19,NA,14,CASSRGGGDYGYTF,TGTGCCAGTAGCCGGGGGGGTGGTGACTATGGCTACACCTTC
TRBD2,TRBJ2-1,TRBV4-2,NA,16,CASSPRGTSDHNEQFF,TGTGCCAGCAGTCCCAGGGGGACTAGCGACCACAATGAGCAGTTCTTC
NA,TRBJ1-1,TRBV7-9,NA,13,CASSQTPNTEAFF,TGTGCCAGCAGCCAAACCCCGAACACTGAAGCTTTCTTT
NA,TRBJ1-2,TRBV27,NA,13,CASSLVGYGGYTF,TGTGCCAGCAGTTTAGTTGGTTATGGTGGCTACACCTTC
NA,TRBJ1-4,TRBV6-4,NA,14,CASSENVGNEKLFF,TGTGCCAGCAGTGAAAATGTCGGAAATGAAAAACTGTTTTTT
NA,TRBJ1-1,TRBV29-1,NA,11,CSVADRSEAFF,TGCAGCGTTGCGGACAGAAGTGAAGCTTTCTTT
NA,TRBJ2-5,TRBV10-3,NA,11,CAISDGETQYF,TGTGCCATCAGCGATGGGGAGACCCAGTACTTC
TRBD1,TRBJ2-7,TRBV19,NA,15,CASSIEGQGNYEQYF,TGTGCCAGTAGTATAGAGGGACAGGGAAACTACGAGCAGTACTTC
NA,TRBJ1-4,TRBV2,NA,11,CASIRNEKLFF,TGTGCCAGCATCCGTAATGAAAAACTGTTTTTT
NA,TRBJ1-4,TRBV7-9,NA,14,CASSFVLRGEKLFF,TGTGCCAGCAGCTTTGTCCTAAGAGGCGAAAAACTGTTTTTT
NA,TRBJ1-1,TRBV19,NA,12,CASSMLNTEAFF,TGTGCCAGTAGTATGCTGAACACTGAAGCTTTCTTT
NA,TRBJ1-1,TRBV9,few,14,CASTPPGAGTEAFF,TGTGCCAGCACCCCCCCGGGGGCGGGTACTGAAGCTTTCTTT
TRBD1,TRBJ1-3,TRBV28,NA,14,CASSSPTGGNTIYF,TGTGCCAGCAGTTCGCCGACAGGGGGAAACACCATATATTTT
NA,TRBJ1-1,TRBV18,few,12,CASSPLDGGGFF,TGTGCCAGCTCACCACTGGATGGGGGTGGCTTCTTT
NA,TRBJ2-2,TRBV7-6,few,13,CASSPQNTGELFF,TGTGCCAGCAGCCCCCAGAACACCGGGGAGCTGTTTTTT
TRBD2,TRBJ2-7,TRBV10-3,NA,15,CAISPGLAGSYEQYF,TGTGCCATCAGCCCGGGACTAGCGGGTTCCTACGAGCAGTACTTC
TRBD2,TRBJ2-1,TRBV7-2,NA,17,CARGSAGGLAEYNEQFF,TGTGCCAGGGGGTCGGCCGGGGGACTAGCGGAATACAATGAGCAGTTCTTC
NA,TRBJ2-3,TRBV27,NA,14,CASRLTSLFDTQYF,TGTGCCAGCAGGTTGACTAGTCTGTTTGATACGCAGTATTTT
NA,TRBJ1-4,TRBV6-5,NA,13,CASSYSGFEKLFF,TGTGCCAGCAGTTACTCGGGTTTTGAAAAACTGTTTTTT
NA,TRBJ1-5,TRBV10-2,once,13,CASKLGAGQPQHF,TGCGCCAGCAAGTTAGGCGCCGGTCAGCCCCAGCATTTT
NA,TRBJ1-1,TRBV19,once,18,CASSQAGGRPSPATEAFF,TGTGCCAGTAGCCAGGCGGGGGGCCGACCGTCTCCTGCAACTGAAGCTTTCTTT
TRBD2,TRBJ2-1,TRBV28,NA,18,CASWTGTSGGPLNNEQFF,TGTGCCAGTTGGACCGGGACTAGCGGGGGGCCCCTAAACAATGAGCAGTTCTTC
NA,TRBJ2-6,TRBV5-1,NA,17,CASSLLGISSGANVLTF,TGCGCCAGCAGCTTGTTGGGGATTTCCTCTGGGGCCAACGTCCTGACTTTC
NA,TRBJ1-6,TRBV6-1,NA,14,CASTSRLGDSPLHF,TGTGCCAGCACCTCAAGGTTGGGAGACTCACCCCTCCACTTT
NA,TRBJ2-7,TRBV4-2,NA,16,CANSQGGSDAFYEQYF,TGTGCCAACAGCCAAGGGGGGTCCGACGCCTTCTACGAGCAGTACTTC
NA,TRBJ2-2,TRBV28,NA,17,CASSPPLGGSNTGELFF,TGTGCCAGCAGTCCCCCCCTAGGAGGATCGAACACCGGGGAGCTGTTTTTT
NA,TRBJ1-2,TRBV19,NA,16,CASSVTSTVINYGYTF,TGTGCCAGTAGTGTCACTTCGACAGTGATAAACTATGGCTACACCTTC
TRBD1,TRBJ1-6,TRBV7-9,NA,15,CASSLVGTGGSPLHF,TGTGCCAGCAGCTTAGTCGGGACAGGGGGTTCACCCCTCCACTTT
NA,TRBJ2-1,TRBV28,few,16,CASSPGVLGSYNEQFF,TGTGCCAGCAGTCCCGGGGTCCTTGGCTCCTACAATGAGCAGTTCTTC
TRBD2,TRBJ2-1,TRBV28,NA,19,CASSLPYVGLAGVYNEQFF,TGTGCCAGCAGTTTACCCTATGTTGGGCTAGCGGGAGTCTACAATGAGCAGTTCTTC
NA,TRBJ1-3,TRBV6-5,once,16,CASSYSALGSGNTIYF,TGTGCCAGCAGTTATTCCGCCTTAGGCTCTGGAAACACCATATATTTT